This TCR beta chain was obtained from a study of glioma-infiltrating T cells after dendritic cell vaccination. Study as a whole: Autologous tumor lysate-pulsed dendritic cell vaccination was given between about 2003 and 2012. Study-level results: The cohort had few patients with full blood and tumor sets.

The germline V gene has CDR1 GTSNPN and CDR2 SVGIG (reference sequence). CDR3 size: 13 residues. V gave up 0 bases and J gave up 2 bases; unmatched junction bases: 0. The primer mix had 60 V beta and 13 J beta primers. Clones were sequenced by immunoSEQ multiplex PCR, and TCRdb holds only the in-frame ones, with some missing. The repertoire holds approximately 100,000 clones, approximately 80% seen once, with 12% in the top ten. Fresh-frozen tumor tissue and more than two years of survival data were available for all. Regarding this clone: The antigen is undetermined. The sample holds other DNA sequences that translate to the same CDR3.

The receptor was isolated from a human donor with glioblastoma. The chain carries TRBV30 and TRBJ1-2, with 7 bases that match TRBD1. Material: blood, obtained before dendritic cell vaccination. The CDR3 nucleotides read TGTGCCTGGAGTGTGACAGGGAACTATGGCTACACCTTC. Translated, it gives CAWSVTGNYGYTF.